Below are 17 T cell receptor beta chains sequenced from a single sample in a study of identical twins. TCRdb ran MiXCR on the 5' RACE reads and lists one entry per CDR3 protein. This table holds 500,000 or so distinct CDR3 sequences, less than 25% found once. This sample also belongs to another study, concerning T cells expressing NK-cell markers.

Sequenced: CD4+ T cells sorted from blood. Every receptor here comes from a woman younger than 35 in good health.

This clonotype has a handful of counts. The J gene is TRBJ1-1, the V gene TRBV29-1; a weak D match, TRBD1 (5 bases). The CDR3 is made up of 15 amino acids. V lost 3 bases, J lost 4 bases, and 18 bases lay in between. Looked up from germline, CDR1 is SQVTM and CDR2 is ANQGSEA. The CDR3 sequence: CSVDWGRAGRTEAFF. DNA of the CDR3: TGCAGCGTTGATTGGGGCAGGGCGGGACGCACTGAAGCTTTCTTT.

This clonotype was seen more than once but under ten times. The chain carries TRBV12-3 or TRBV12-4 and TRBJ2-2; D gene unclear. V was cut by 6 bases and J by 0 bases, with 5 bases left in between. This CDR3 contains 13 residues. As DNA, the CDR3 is TGTGCCAGCAGAGCCGCGAACACCGGGGAGCTGTTTTTT. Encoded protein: CASRAANTGELFF.

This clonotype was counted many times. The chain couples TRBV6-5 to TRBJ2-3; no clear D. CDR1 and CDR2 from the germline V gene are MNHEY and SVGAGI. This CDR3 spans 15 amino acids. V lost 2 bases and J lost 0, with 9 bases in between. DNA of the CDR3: TGTGCCAGCAGTTACGACCAAACTAGCACAGATACGCAGTATTTT. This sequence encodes CASSYDQTSTDTQYF.

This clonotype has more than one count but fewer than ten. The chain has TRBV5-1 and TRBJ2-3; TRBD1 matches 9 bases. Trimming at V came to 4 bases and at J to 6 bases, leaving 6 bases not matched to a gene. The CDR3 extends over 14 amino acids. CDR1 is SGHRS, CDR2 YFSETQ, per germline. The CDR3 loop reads CASSGTGLEDTQYF. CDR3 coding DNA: TGCGCCAGCAGCGGGACAGGGTTGGAGGATACGCAGTATTTT.

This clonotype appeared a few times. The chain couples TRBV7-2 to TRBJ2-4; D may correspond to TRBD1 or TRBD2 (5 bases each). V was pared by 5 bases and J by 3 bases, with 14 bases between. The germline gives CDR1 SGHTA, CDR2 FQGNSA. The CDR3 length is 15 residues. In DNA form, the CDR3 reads TGTGCCAGCAGCGGAGGTACAGGCGACAAAAACATTCAGTACTTC. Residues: CASSGGTGDKNIQYF.

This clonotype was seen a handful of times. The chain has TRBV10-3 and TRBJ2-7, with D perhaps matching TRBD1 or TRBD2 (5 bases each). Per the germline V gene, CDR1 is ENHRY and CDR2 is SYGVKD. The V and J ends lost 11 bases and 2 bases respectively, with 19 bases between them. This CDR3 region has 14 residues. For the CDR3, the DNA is TGTGCCTTGTCCCCGGGACCCCTCACCTACGAGCAGTACTTC. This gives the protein CALSPGPLTYEQYF.

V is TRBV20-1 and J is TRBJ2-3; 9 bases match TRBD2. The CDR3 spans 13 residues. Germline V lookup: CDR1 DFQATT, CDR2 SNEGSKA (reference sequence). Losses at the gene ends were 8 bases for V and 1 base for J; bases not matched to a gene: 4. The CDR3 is CSRGGRGTDTQYF. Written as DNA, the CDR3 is TGCAGTCGGGGCGGGAGGGGCACAGATACGCAGTATTTT.

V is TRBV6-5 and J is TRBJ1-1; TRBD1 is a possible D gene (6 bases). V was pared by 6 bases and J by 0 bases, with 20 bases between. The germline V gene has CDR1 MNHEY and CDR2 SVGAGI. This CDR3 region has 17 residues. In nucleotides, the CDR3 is TGTGCCAGCAGCTATACCCAGCCGGGACATGTGAACACTGAAGCTTTCTTT. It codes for CASSYTQPGHVNTEAFF.

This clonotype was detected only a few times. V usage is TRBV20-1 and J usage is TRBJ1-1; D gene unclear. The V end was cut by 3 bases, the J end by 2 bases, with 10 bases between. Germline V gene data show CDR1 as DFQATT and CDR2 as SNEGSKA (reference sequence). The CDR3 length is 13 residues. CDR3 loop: CSARPQINTEAFF. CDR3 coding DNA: TGCAGTGCTAGGCCCCAGATTAACACTGAAGCTTTCTTT.

The CDR3 DNA is TGCAGTGCGAGTTGGGGGCTGGGTGGTGAGCAGTTCTTC. Amino acid sequence: CSASWGLGGEQFF. The chain is built from TRBV20-1 and TRBJ2-1, with a possible D match to TRBD1 (6 bases). V was cut by 6 bases and J by 9 bases, with 18 bases left in between. The CDR3 is 13 amino acids. Germline V gives CDR1 DFQATT, CDR2 SNEGSKA (reference sequence).

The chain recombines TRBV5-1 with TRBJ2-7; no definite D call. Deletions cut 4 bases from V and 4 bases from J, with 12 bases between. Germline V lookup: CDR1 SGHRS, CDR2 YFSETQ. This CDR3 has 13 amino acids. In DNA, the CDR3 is TGCGCCAGCAGCCACAACGTGGGTTACGAGCAGTACTTC. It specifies CASSHNVGYEQYF.

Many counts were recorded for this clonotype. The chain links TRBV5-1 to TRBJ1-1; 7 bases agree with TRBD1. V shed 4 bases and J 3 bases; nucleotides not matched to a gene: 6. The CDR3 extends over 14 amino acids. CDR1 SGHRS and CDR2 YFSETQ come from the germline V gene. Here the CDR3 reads CASSPDRADTEAFF. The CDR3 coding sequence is TGCGCCAGCAGCCCTGACAGGGCAGACACTGAAGCTTTCTTT.

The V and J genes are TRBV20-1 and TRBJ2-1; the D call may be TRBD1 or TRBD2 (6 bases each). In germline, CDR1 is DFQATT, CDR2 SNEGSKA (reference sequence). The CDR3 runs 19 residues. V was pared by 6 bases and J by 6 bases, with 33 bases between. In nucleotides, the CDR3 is TGCAGTGCCGGAGGGGGGCCAGGGGTAATCTCGTACCCCTCCAATGAGCAGTTCTTC. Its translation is CSAGGGPGVISYPSNEQFF.

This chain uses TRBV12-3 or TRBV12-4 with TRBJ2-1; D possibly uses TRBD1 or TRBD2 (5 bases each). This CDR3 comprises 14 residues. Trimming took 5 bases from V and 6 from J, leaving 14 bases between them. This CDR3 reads CASSLGTGANEQFF. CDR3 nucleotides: TGTGCCAGCAGTCTCGGGACCGGAGCCAATGAGCAGTTCTTC.

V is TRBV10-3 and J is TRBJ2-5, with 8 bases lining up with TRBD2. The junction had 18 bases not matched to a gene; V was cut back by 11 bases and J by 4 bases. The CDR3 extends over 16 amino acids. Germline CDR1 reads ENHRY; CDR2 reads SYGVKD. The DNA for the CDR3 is TGTGCCGCCAGTACCGAACCAGCGGGAGCAGGAGAGACCCAGTACTTC. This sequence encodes CAASTEPAGAGETQYF.

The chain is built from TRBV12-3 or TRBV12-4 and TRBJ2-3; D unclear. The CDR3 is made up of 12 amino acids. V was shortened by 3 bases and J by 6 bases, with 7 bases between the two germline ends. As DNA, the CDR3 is TGTGCCAGCAGTTTCGCCCCCGATACGCAGTATTTT. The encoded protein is CASSFAPDTQYF.

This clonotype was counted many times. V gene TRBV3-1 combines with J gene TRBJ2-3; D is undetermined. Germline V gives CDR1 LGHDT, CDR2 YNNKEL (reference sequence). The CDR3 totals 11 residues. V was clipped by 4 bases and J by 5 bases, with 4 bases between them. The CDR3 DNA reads TGTGCCAGCAGCCGCTTAGATACGCAGTATTTT. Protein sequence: CASSRLDTQYF.